This T cell receptor beta chain was recovered during a study of blood T cell repertoires in COVID-19. At the level of the study: Sample material is recorded as cDNA or gDNA derived from T cells, B-cell-depleted T cells, or PBMCs.

Germline CDR1 and CDR2: MNHEY and SVGAGI. The CDR3 totals 16 residues. V was pared by 4 bases and J by 7 bases, with 10 bases of the junction left unmatched. In the original analysis: Amplification of reference gene primers provided the estimated nucleated cell counts. Only in-frame clones appear in the TCRdb table, and some are missing; sequencing was by immunoSEQ multiplex PCR. V and J calls and clone size are copied from that table; D and trimming were computed from the DNA. The sample gives roughly 40,000 clones, approximately 86% of which show up once; approximately 59% is in the top ten. Material for sequencing was peripheral blood. The clonotype originates from a man between 65 and 79 years old with acute or convalescent COVID-19. V usage is TRBV6-5 and J usage is TRBJ2-2, with TRBD2 matching 9 bases. For the CDR3, the DNA is TGTGCCAGCAGTTTTGCGGGGGGGAATATTGACGGGGAGCTGTTTTTT. Translated, it gives CASSFAGGNIDGELFF.